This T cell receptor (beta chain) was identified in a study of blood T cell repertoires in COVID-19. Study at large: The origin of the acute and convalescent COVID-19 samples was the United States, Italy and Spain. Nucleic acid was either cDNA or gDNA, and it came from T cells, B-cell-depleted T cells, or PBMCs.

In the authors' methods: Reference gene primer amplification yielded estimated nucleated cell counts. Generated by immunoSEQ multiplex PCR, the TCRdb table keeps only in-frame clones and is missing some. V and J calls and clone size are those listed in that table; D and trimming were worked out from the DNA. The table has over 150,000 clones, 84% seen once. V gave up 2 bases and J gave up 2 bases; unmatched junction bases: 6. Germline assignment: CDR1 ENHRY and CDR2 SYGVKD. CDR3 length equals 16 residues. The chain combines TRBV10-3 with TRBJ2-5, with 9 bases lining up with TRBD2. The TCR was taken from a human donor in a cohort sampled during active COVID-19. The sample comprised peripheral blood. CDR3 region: CAISEGSSGNQETQYF. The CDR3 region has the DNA TGTGCCATCAGTGAGGGGTCTAGCGGGAATCAAGAGACCCAGTACTTC.